Following are 18 T cell receptor beta chains from one sample sequenced in a study of OX40 agonist ivuxolimab in advanced cancers. The assay was immunoSEQ multiplex PCR, and TCRdb's table has in-frame clones only and misses some. The profile shows roughly 100,000 clones, around 92% of them singletons. The input for sequencing was CD4+ or CD8+ T cells sorted from blood, taken in a trial of the OX40 agonist ivuxolimab. These receptors all stem from an adult with an advanced solid tumor such as melanoma, head and neck, liver or kidney cancer.

The V gene is TRBV4-1, the J gene TRBJ2-6, with a weak D call TRBD2 (6 bases). With 4 bases removed from V and 3 bases from J, the gap between germline ends came to 10 bases. The CDR3 has 15 amino acids. CDR1 MGHRA and CDR2 YSYEKL come from the germline V gene. This CDR3 is CASSRLVSGANVLTF. CDR3 nucleotide sequence: TGCGCCAGCAGCCGACTAGTGAGTGGGGCCAACGTCCTGACTTTC.

Here the CDR3 DNA reads TGTGCCAGCAGCGCGGGACAGCGGAGATCTGGAAACACCATATATTTT. Its translation is CASSAGQRRSGNTIYF. The genes are TRBV5-4 and TRBJ1-3; 7 bases line up with TRBD1. CDR1 is SGHNT, CDR2 YYREEE, per germline (reference sequence). The CDR3 consists of 16 residues. The junction had 8 bases not matched to a gene; V was cut back by 4 bases and J by 1 base.

CDR3 loop: CASSFFFGTQYF. CDR3 nucleotides: TGTGCCAGCAGTTTCTTCTTTGGTACGCAGTATTTT. The V and J genes are TRBV28 and TRBJ2-3; D unresolved. Trimming took off 3 bases at V and 8 bases at J, with 9 bases between the two ends. The CDR3 extends over 12 amino acids. Germline lookup yields CDR1 MDHEN and CDR2 SYDVKM.

This clone was picked up a small number of times. The CDR3 reads CASSSTTGNYGYTF. CDR3 DNA: TGTGCCAGCTCATCAACGACAGGGAACTATGGCTACACCTTC. This rearrangement joins TRBV18 to TRBJ1-2, with 7 bases matching TRBD1. Germline lookup yields CDR1 KGHSH and CDR2 LQKENI. V dropped 5 bases and J dropped 2; count of bases not matched to a gene: 5. The CDR3 is made up of 14 amino acids.

The V gene is TRBV5-1, the J gene TRBJ2-3; 8 bases fit TRBD2. V shed 1 base, J shed 5 bases, and the junction held 9 bases outside the gene matches. In germline, CDR1 is SGHRS, CDR2 YFSETQ. This CDR3 spans 16 amino acids. The CDR3 spells CASSLFNGGAGDTQYF. Here the CDR3 DNA reads TGCGCCAGCAGCTTGTTTAACGGGGGGGCCGGAGATACGCAGTATTTT.

This clone was found once. The chain has TRBV7-3 and TRBJ2-2; TRBD1 matches 7 bases. The CDR3 has 16 residues. The V gene's germline CDR1 is SGHTA and CDR2 FQGTGA. Losses at the gene ends were 5 bases for V and 7 bases for J; bases not matched to a gene: 13. CDR3 sequence: CASSPQPTGWDGELFF. CDR3 sequence (DNA): TGTGCCAGCAGCCCTCAACCGACAGGGTGGGACGGGGAGCTGTTTTTT.

This clone appeared once. The chain has TRBV5-1 and TRBJ2-1; 8 bases agree with TRBD1. Germline CDR1 is SGHRS and CDR2 is YFSETQ. V lost 5 bases, J lost 6 bases, and 4 bases stayed unmatched. The CDR3 is made up of 13 amino acids. The CDR3 sequence is CASRTGGSNEQFF. As DNA, the CDR3 is TGCGCCAGCAGAACAGGGGGTAGCAATGAGCAGTTCTTC.

The chain combines TRBV5-1 with TRBJ2-5, with 10 bases aligning to TRBD2. CDR1 SGHRS and CDR2 YFSETQ come from the germline V gene. The CDR3 is 17 amino acids. V lost 0 bases and J lost 2; bases outside the gene matches: 7. The CDR3 nucleotides read TGCGCCAGCAGCTTGGCTGGAGCGGGAGGGATTCAAGAGACCCAGTACTTC. Residues: CASSLAGAGGIQETQYF.

The CDR3 bases are TGTGCCAGCAGCTTAGAGAAGGGCACGCAGTATTTT. Protein: CASSLEKGTQYF. J is TRBJ2-3 and V is TRBV11-2; D not certain. The V end lost 0 bases, the J end lost 9 bases, and 7 bases lay between the germline ends. CDR1 is SGHAT, CDR2 FQNNGV, per germline. This CDR3 has 12 amino acids.

The chain has TRBV19 and TRBJ1-1; D may be TRBD1 (6 bases). Trimming took 3 bases from V and 0 from J, leaving 11 bases between them. The CDR3 has 15 amino acids. Per germline, CDR1 LNHDA and CDR2 SQIVND (reference sequence). CDR3: CASSIRRGLNTEAFF. As DNA, the CDR3 is TGTGCCAGTAGTATCCGCCGGGGGCTGAACACTGAAGCTTTCTTT.

This clone appeared once. The same CDR3 can be traced to other DNA sequences in this sample. The chain joins TRBV9 to TRBJ1-1; TRBD1 is a possible D gene (5 bases). Germline V CDR1 and CDR2: SGDLS, YYNGEE. The V end was cut by 4 bases, the J end by 4 bases, with 17 bases between. This CDR3 region has 15 residues. The CDR3 sequence is CASSPLGALSTEAFF. The CDR3 DNA sequence: TGTGCCAGCAGCCCCCTCGGGGCTCTGAGCACTGAAGCTTTCTTT.

The chain couples TRBV6-1 to TRBJ1-5; D is perhaps TRBD1 (6 bases). The germline gives CDR1 MNHNS, CDR2 SASEGT. Deletions cut 4 bases from V and 0 bases from J, with 22 bases between. The CDR3 contains 19 residues. CDR3 bases: TGTGCCAGCAGTGGCCCAGACAGGACGGGCCCTTTTAGCAATCAGCCCCAGCATTTT. Translating gives CASSGPDRTGPFSNQPQHF.

The rearrangement links TRBV5-1 to TRBJ2-1, with D hard to call. This CDR3 has 14 residues. Germline-derived CDR1 and CDR2 are SGHRS and YFSETQ. V was trimmed by 5 bases and J by 6 bases, leaving 15 bases between them. CDR3 in amino acids: CASRLSGFSNEQFF. The CDR3 coding sequence is TGCGCCAGCAGACTTTCAGGATTTTCCAATGAGCAGTTCTTC.

In its sample, this clone was seen once. The chain joins TRBV29-1 to TRBJ2-2; tentatively, D is TRBD1 or TRBD2 (6 bases each). This CDR3 is built from 15 residues. Germline CDR1 SQVTM, CDR2 ANQGSEA. V was pared by 7 bases and J by 4 bases, with 19 bases between. The CDR3 protein is CSGVRGDSVTGELFF. The CDR3, as DNA: TGCAGCGGGGTTAGGGGGGATTCGGTCACCGGGGAGCTGTTTTTT.

The rearrangement links TRBV28 to TRBJ1-1, with 9 bases matching TRBD1. Per the germline V gene, CDR1 is MDHEN and CDR2 is SYDVKM. The CDR3 sequence is 15 residues long. V lost 3 bases to trimming and J lost 5 bases; unmatched junction nucleotides: 7. Here the CDR3 DNA reads TGTGCCAGCAGTTTCTCGGGACAGGGCAGAACTGAAGCTTTCTTT. Translating gives CASSFSGQGRTEAFF.

The chain recombines TRBV7-9 with TRBJ2-1; D might be TRBD1 (5 bases). Germline CDR1 reads SEHNR; CDR2 reads FQNEAQ (reference sequence). The CDR3 has 15 amino acids. V lost 5 bases and J 4 bases, leaving 15 bases between the germline ends. The CDR3 is CASSREQGRYNEQFF. DNA for the CDR3: TGTGCCAGCAGCCGAGAGCAGGGAAGATACAATGAGCAGTTCTTC.

The rearrangement joins TRBV6-1 to TRBJ1-4; TRBD1 agrees at 8 bases. This CDR3 has 14 residues. V was clipped by 6 bases and J by 5 bases; unmatched bases: 5. Germline V gene sequence: CDR1 MNHNS, CDR2 SASEGT. CDR3 nucleotides: TGTGCCAGCAGCGGTGACAGGGGCAATGAAAAACTGTTTTTT. The encoded protein is CASSGDRGNEKLFF.

The chain uses TRBV9 and TRBJ2-1, with 9 bases fitting TRBD1. There are 15 residues in the CDR3. Per germline, CDR1 SGDLS and CDR2 YYNGEE. V trimming: 2 bases; J trimming: 4 bases; junction bases outside the gene matches: 4. The CDR3 loop reads CASSVGTGLYNEQFF. The CDR3 nucleotides are TGTGCCAGCAGCGTTGGGACAGGGTTGTACAATGAGCAGTTCTTC.